What follows are 10 T cell receptor beta chains derived from one specimen sequenced in a study of T-cell memory formation after mild COVID-19. MiXCR, run by TCRdb on the 5' RACE reads, gives a single entry per CDR3 protein. Here the sample spans about 290,000 distinct CDR3 sequences, approximately 15% being singletons. The sample consisted of PBMCs or a T cell subset sorted from them (not recorded which). The receptors here all came from a man younger than 35 who had mild COVID-19 (a few samples of this study predate the infection). Cell type and time point are not known.

This rearrangement joins TRBV5-1 to TRBJ1-2, with D uncertain. This CDR3 comprises 17 residues. V was trimmed by 0 bases and J by 0 bases, leaving 15 bases between them. CDR1 is SGHRS, CDR2 YFSETQ, per germline. CDR3 loop: CASSLGVSAATNYGYTF. CDR3 coding DNA: TGCGCCAGCAGCTTGGGGGTTTCGGCTGCTACTAACTATGGCTACACCTTC.

V gene TRBV4-3 combines with J gene TRBJ1-1; possibly TRBD1 for D (6 bases). V shed 1 base and J shed 4 bases, with 22 bases lying between them. The CDR3 is 18 amino acids. The germline V gene encodes CDR1 LGHNA and CDR2 YSLEER. CDR3 in amino acids: CASSQVLGFIQGGTEAFF. In DNA, the CDR3 is TGCGCCAGCAGCCAAGTCTTGGGCTTTATACAGGGCGGCACTGAAGCTTTCTTT.

Ten or more counts support this clonotype. This chain joins TRBV4-3 and TRBJ2-1, with 10 bases lining up with TRBD2. The trim removed 2 bases at V and 4 bases at J, leaving 2 bases unmatched. Germline V lookup: CDR1 LGHNA, CDR2 YSLEER. The CDR3 length is 15 residues. The CDR3 DNA reads TGCGCCAGCAGCCAACCTAGCGGGGGTTACAATGAGCAGTTCTTC. It is translated as CASSQPSGGYNEQFF.

The rearrangement uses TRBV15 and TRBJ2-7; maybe TRBD1 (6 bases). The ends were cut back, 0 bases at V and 2 bases at J, with 11 bases in the middle. This CDR3 spans 15 amino acids. Germline V lookup: CDR1 LNHNV, CDR2 YYDKDF (reference sequence). The CDR3 here is CATSRDYRETYEQYF. CDR3 sequence (DNA): TGTGCCACCAGCAGAGATTACAGGGAAACCTACGAGCAGTACTTC. The full variable domain, in which reference TRBV15 and TRBJ2-7 provide the parts outside the CDR3, is DAMVIQNPRYQVTQFGKPVTLSCSQTLNHNVMYWYQQKSSQAPKLLFHYYDKDFNNEADTPDNFQSRRPNTSFCFLDIRSPGLGDTAMYLCATSRDYRETYEQYFGPGTRLTVT.

The rearrangement links TRBV27 to TRBJ1-2; maybe TRBD1 (6 bases). CDR1 is MNHEY and CDR2 is SMNVEV in the germline V gene (reference sequence). This CDR3 region has 16 residues. The ends were cut back, 9 bases at V and 4 bases at J, with 24 bases in the middle. This CDR3 is CASWGARLGGGYGYTF. CDR3 coding DNA: TGTGCCAGTTGGGGGGCGCGCCTCGGGGGAGGCTATGGCTACACCTTC.

V and J are TRBV6-5 and TRBJ1-4; D is possibly TRBD1 (5 bases). This CDR3 is 15 amino acids long. Germline V gives CDR1 MNHEY, CDR2 SVGAGI. The germline V and J ends were trimmed by 4 bases and 3 bases, with 12 bases remaining between them. CDR3 residues: CASSSWQGANEKLFF. The CDR3 region has the DNA TGTGCCAGCAGTTCTTGGCAGGGAGCTAATGAAAAACTGTTTTTT.

The gene calls are TRBV6-1 and TRBJ1-1; D might be TRBD1 (6 bases). The germline CDR1 and CDR2 sequences are MNHNS and SASEGT. V lost 0 bases, J lost 4 bases, and 12 bases lay in between. CDR3 length: 15 amino acids. The CDR3: CASSEARRGGTEAFF. DNA of the CDR3: TGTGCCAGCAGTGAAGCACGCCGAGGGGGCACTGAAGCTTTCTTT.

The V and J genes are TRBV4-3 and TRBJ1-5; D is ambiguous. The CDR3 has 13 residues. The V and J ends lost 5 bases and 5 bases respectively, with 10 bases between them. The V gene's germline CDR1 is LGHNA and CDR2 YSLEER. CDR3 protein: CASSSTEDQPQHF. As DNA, the CDR3 is TGCGCCAGCAGCTCAACCGAAGATCAGCCCCAGCATTTT.

The chain carries TRBV3-1 and TRBJ2-7; 7 positions agree with TRBD2. CDR3 size: 14 residues. V shed 4 bases and J 4 bases; nucleotides not matched to a gene: 7. CDR1 and CDR2 (germline): LGHDT, YNNKEL (reference sequence). Written as DNA, the CDR3 is TGTGCCAGCAGCCTGCGGACTAGTAATTACGAGCAGTACTTC. Translation: CASSLRTSNYEQYF.

The chain couples TRBV9 to TRBJ2-1, with TRBD2 identical over 7 bases. The V and J ends lost 7 bases and 8 bases, in that order; junction bases with no gene match: 15. The CDR3 contains 15 residues. The V gene's germline CDR1 is SGDLS and CDR2 YYNGEE. In DNA, the CDR3 is TGTGCCAGCGGGTGGGGGACTACCTCTTCCGATGAGCAGTTCTTC. It encodes CASGWGTTSSDEQFF.